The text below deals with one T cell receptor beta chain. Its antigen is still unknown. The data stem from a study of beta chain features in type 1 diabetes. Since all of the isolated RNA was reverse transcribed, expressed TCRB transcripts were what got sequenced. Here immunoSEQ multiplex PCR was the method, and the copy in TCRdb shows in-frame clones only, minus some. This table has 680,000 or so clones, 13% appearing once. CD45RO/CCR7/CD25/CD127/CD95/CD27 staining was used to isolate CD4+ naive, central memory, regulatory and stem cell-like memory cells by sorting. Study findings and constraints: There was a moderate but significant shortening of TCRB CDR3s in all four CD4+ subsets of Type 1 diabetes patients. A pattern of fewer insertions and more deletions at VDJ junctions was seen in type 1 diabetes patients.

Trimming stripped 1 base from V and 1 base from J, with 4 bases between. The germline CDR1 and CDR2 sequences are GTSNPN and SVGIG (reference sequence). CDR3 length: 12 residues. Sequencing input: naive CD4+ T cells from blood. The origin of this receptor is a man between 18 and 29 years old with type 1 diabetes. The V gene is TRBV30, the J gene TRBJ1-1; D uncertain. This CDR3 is CAWSDRNTEAFF. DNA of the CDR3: TGTGCCTGGAGTGACAGGAACACTGAAGCTTTCTTT.